The 25 T cell receptor beta chains below were found in one sample sequenced in a study of blood T cell repertoires in COVID-19. Sequenced by immunoSEQ multiplex PCR; TCRdb stores in-frame clones only, minus some. The sample records fewer than 250,000 clones, almost 90% being singletons. The sample taken for sequencing was PBMCs or T cells enriched from blood (not recorded which). These receptors came from a woman between 45 and 60 years old with acute COVID-19.

V and J are TRBV5-1 and TRBJ1-6; D possibly corresponds to TRBD1 (5 bases). The germline V gene has CDR1 SGHRS and CDR2 YFSETQ. Deletions cut 1 base from V and 5 bases from J, with 7 bases between. The CDR3 totals 14 residues. This chain's CDR3 is CASSLQGHNSPLHF. The DNA for the CDR3 is TGCGCCAGCAGCTTGCAGGGTCATAATTCACCCCTCCACTTT.

The chain recombines TRBV20-1 with TRBJ2-7, with 7 nucleotides matching TRBD2. Losses at the gene ends were 3 bases for V and 6 bases for J; bases not matched to a gene: 8. This CDR3 is built from 13 residues. Germline V CDR1 and CDR2: DFQATT, SNEGSKA (reference sequence). The CDR3 spells CSASGLGLGEQYF. The DNA of the CDR3 is TGCAGTGCTAGTGGACTAGGTTTGGGCGAGCAGTACTTC.

In DNA form, the CDR3 reads TGTGCCAGCAGCCCGGGACTAGCGGGAGCTAAGCACATTCAGTACTTC. Its translation is CASSPGLAGAKHIQYF. The chain combines TRBV7-2 with TRBJ2-4, with TRBD2 matching 14 bases. The CDR3 has 16 residues. Germline-derived CDR1 and CDR2 are SGHTA and FQGNSA. J was trimmed by 8 bases and V by 5 bases; bases with no gene match: 8.

J is TRBJ2-3 and V is TRBV30; 16 nucleotides line up with TRBD2. After removal of 2 bases from V and 3 bases from J, the junction contained 8 bases not matched to a gene. Germline V CDR1 and CDR2: GTSNPN, SVGIG (reference sequence). CDR3 length: 18 residues. The CDR3 is CAWSFGTSGRGGTDTQYF. Here the CDR3 DNA reads TGTGCCTGGAGTTTCGGGACTAGCGGGAGGGGGGGGACAGATACGCAGTATTTT.

This rearrangement joins TRBV2 to TRBJ1-1, with D unresolved. The CDR3 has 13 residues. Germline V gives CDR1 SNHLY, CDR2 FYNNEI. Trimming took off 3 bases at V and 5 bases at J, with 10 bases between the two ends. CDR3 coding DNA: TGTGCCAGCAGTGACCGACACGGAACTGAAGCTTTCTTT. This translates into CASSDRHGTEAFF.

This clone has just one count. CDR3 DNA sequence: TGTGCCAGCATTGAGATACTAGCGGGGCTCTACGAGCAGTACTTC. Protein: CASIEILAGLYEQYF. The chain employs TRBV2 and TRBJ2-7, with 10 bases identical to TRBD2. From germline, CDR1 is SNHLY and CDR2 FYNNEI. This CDR3 has 15 residues. V was pared by 7 bases and J by 3 bases, with 9 bases of the junction left unmatched.

The chain recombines TRBV5-6 with TRBJ1-4; 8 bases are shared with TRBD1. There are 15 residues in the CDR3. V gave up 1 base and J gave up 5 bases; unmatched junction bases: 4. The germline V gene has CDR1 SGHDT and CDR2 YYEEEE. The CDR3 nucleotides read TGTGCCAGCAGCTTGCCCGGGACAGGCAATGAAAAACTGTTTTTT. Amino acid sequence: CASSLPGTGNEKLFF.

The V and J genes are TRBV7-2 and TRBJ2-3; D not resolved. The germline CDR1 and CDR2 sequences are SGHTA and FQGNSA. Trimming stripped 1 base from V and 0 bases from J, with 8 bases between. This CDR3 contains 15 residues. CDR3 loop: CASSLEYLSTDTQYF. The CDR3 DNA sequence: TGTGCCAGCAGCTTAGAGTACTTGAGCACAGATACGCAGTATTTT.

This rearrangement joins TRBV6-1 to TRBJ1-4; 7 bases align to TRBD1. There are 16 residues in the CDR3. Germline-derived CDR1 and CDR2 are MNHNS and SASEGT. With V trimmed by 4 bases and J by 3 bases, 8 bases remained unmatched. The CDR3 coding sequence is TGTGCCAGCAGTGGACAGGGCCTCGGAGCTAATGAAAAACTGTTTTTT. Protein sequence: CASSGQGLGANEKLFF.

A single count supports this clone. The chain employs TRBV9 and TRBJ1-3; D ambiguous. Germline V gene data show CDR1 as SGDLS and CDR2 as YYNGEE. The ends were cut back, 0 bases at V and 2 bases at J, with 3 bases in the middle. CDR3 size: 13 residues. CDR3 in amino acids: CASSVATGNTIYF. CDR3 DNA: TGTGCCAGCAGCGTAGCTACTGGAAACACCATATATTTT.

V gene TRBV7-3 combines with J gene TRBJ2-5, with D unresolved. This CDR3 is built from 13 residues. The germline V gene encodes CDR1 SGHTA and CDR2 FQGTGA. The V end lost 4 bases, the J end lost 2 bases, and 8 bases lay between the germline ends. The CDR3 reads CASSSSSQETQYF. The CDR3 bases are TGTGCCAGCAGCTCCAGTTCACAAGAGACCCAGTACTTC.

The J gene is TRBJ2-7, the V gene TRBV19; 8 nucleotides agree with TRBD2. There are 15 residues in the CDR3. Germline values: CDR1 LNHDA, CDR2 SQIVND (reference sequence). Trimming at V came to 0 bases and at J to 2 bases, leaving 3 bases not matched to a gene. The CDR3 loop is CASSIDGGGPYEQYF. The CDR3 DNA sequence: TGTGCCAGTAGTATAGATGGCGGGGGGCCCTACGAGCAGTACTTC.

This clone has a count of ten or more. CDR3 in amino acids: CASSEEAGKNSPLHF. For the CDR3, the DNA is TGTGCCAGCAGTGAAGAGGCAGGGAAGAATTCACCCCTCCACTTT. V is TRBV6-1 and J is TRBJ1-6; D is possibly TRBD1 (5 bases). The V and J ends lost 1 base and 7 bases respectively, with 11 bases between them. The V gene's germline CDR1 is MNHNS and CDR2 SASEGT. The length of the CDR3 is 15 residues.

This chain uses TRBV19 with TRBJ1-2; 7 bases are a match to TRBD1. The CDR3 extends over 15 amino acids. CDR1 is LNHDA and CDR2 is SQIVND in the germline V gene (reference sequence). Trimming at V came to 6 bases and at J to 4 bases, leaving 11 bases not matched to a gene. This chain's CDR3 is CASRDTSTGPYGYTF. CDR3 nucleotide sequence: TGTGCCAGTAGAGATACGTCGACAGGGCCCTATGGCTACACCTTC.

V and J are TRBV7-2 and TRBJ2-7; a weak D match, TRBD1 (5 bases). Trimming cost V 5 bases and J 1 base, with 15 bases left between them. The CDR3 is 15 amino acids. CDR1 and CDR2 (germline): SGHTA, FQGNSA. CDR3 loop: CASSDMQGLSYEQYF. As DNA, the CDR3 is TGTGCCAGCAGCGATATGCAGGGTTTGTCCTACGAGCAGTACTTC.

The chain recombines TRBV9 with TRBJ2-2, with 7 bases lining up with TRBD2. The V gene end was trimmed by 2 bases and the J gene end by 6 bases; junction bases not matched to a gene: 13. The CDR3 sequence is 17 residues long. Germline V gene lookup returns CDR1 SGDLS and CDR2 YYNGEE. CDR3 in DNA: TGTGCCAGCAGCGTTGGGGAGGGTCGGGCGAAGGCCGGGGAGCTGTTTTTT. Translated: CASSVGEGRAKAGELFF.

The chain carries TRBV4-2 and TRBJ1-3; TRBD1 is a possible D gene (5 bases). Germline loops: CDR1 LGHNA, CDR2 YNFKEQ. The length of the CDR3 is 16 residues. The V gene lost 4 bases and the J gene lost 1 base, with 14 bases spanning the gap. The DNA for the CDR3 is TGTGCCAGCAGCCGCGGGATGGGGGATTCTGGAAACACCATATATTTT. This sequence encodes CASSRGMGDSGNTIYF.

This chain joins TRBV25-1 and TRBJ1-6; perhaps TRBD1 as D (6 bases). The V and J ends lost 4 bases and 7 bases respectively, with 11 bases between them. This CDR3 comprises 14 residues. The germline CDR1 and CDR2 sequences are MGHDK and SYGVNS. The CDR3 reads CASSVTGWNSPLHF. In nucleotides, the CDR3 is TGTGCCAGCAGTGTCACAGGGTGGAATTCACCCCTCCACTTT.

The chain links TRBV4-1 to TRBJ2-1, with 9 nucleotides matching TRBD1. Germline trimming cut 3 bases from V and 5 bases from J; bases unmatched to any gene: 8. Per the germline V gene, CDR1 is MGHRA and CDR2 is YSYEKL. The CDR3 totals 16 residues. CDR3 nucleotides: TGCGCCAGCAGCCAGGAACCAGGGACAGGGAACAATGAGCAGTTCTTC. Translated, it gives CASSQEPGTGNNEQFF.

J is TRBJ2-7 and V is TRBV19; a weak D match, TRBD2 (5 bases). The ends were cut back, 11 bases at V and 0 bases at J, with 11 bases in the middle. Germline CDR1 and CDR2: LNHDA and SQIVND (reference sequence). This CDR3 comprises 12 residues. CDR3 amino acids: CACRTSSYEQYF. For the CDR3, the DNA is TGTGCCTGTCGAACTAGCTCCTACGAGCAGTACTTC.

CDR3 protein: CASSLGPPSGRGPDTQYF. DNA of the CDR3: TGTGCCAGCAGCTTAGGCCCTCCTAGCGGCCGTGGCCCAGATACGCAGTATTTT. The rearrangement uses TRBV7-2 and TRBJ2-3; 7 bases fit TRBD2. V lost 1 base to trimming and J lost 4 bases; unmatched junction nucleotides: 14. The germline V gene encodes CDR1 SGHTA and CDR2 FQGNSA. This CDR3 region has 18 residues.

This chain joins TRBV15 and TRBJ2-1; the D is unclear. This CDR3 is 12 amino acids long. Germline V CDR1 and CDR2: LNHNV, YYDKDF (reference sequence). Deletions cut 2 bases from V and 4 bases from J, with 3 bases between. This CDR3 reads CATSRPYNEQFF. The CDR3 DNA is TGTGCCACCAGCAGACCGTACAATGAGCAGTTCTTC.

This chain connects TRBV1 to TRBJ2-7; TRBD2, the table's D call, lacks a check against the DNA. TRBV1 is a pseudogene segment. This CDR3 has 16 residues. The CDR3 sequence: CTSSQDQEREDGEQYF. CDR3 in DNA: TGCACCAGCAGCCAAGACCAGGAGCGGGAGGACGGCGAGCAGTACTTC.

This CDR3 reads CASSLVGDRRDEQYF. The DNA of the CDR3 is TGCGCCAGCAGCTTGGTTGGGGACAGGCGCGACGAGCAGTACTTC. This chain joins TRBV5-1 and TRBJ2-7, with 8 nucleotides matching TRBD1. Germline-derived CDR1 and CDR2 are SGHRS and YFSETQ. The ends lost 0 bases at V and 5 bases at J; junction bases unmatched: 7. The length of the CDR3 is 15 residues.

The CDR3 nucleotides read TGCGCCAGCAGCTGGGGAGATTCCGGCTACACCTTC. Translated: CASSWGDSGYTF. This sequence joins TRBV5-1 and TRBJ1-2; D gene ambiguous. The CDR3 has 12 amino acids. V was trimmed by 3 bases and J by 8 bases, leaving 11 bases between them. Germline loops: CDR1 SGHRS, CDR2 YFSETQ.